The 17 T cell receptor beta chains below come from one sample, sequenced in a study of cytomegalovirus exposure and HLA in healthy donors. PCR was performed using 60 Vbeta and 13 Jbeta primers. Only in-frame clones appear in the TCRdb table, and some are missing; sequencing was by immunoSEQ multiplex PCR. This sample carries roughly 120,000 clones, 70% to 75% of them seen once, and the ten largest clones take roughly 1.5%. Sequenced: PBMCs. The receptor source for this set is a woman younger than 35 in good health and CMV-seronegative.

The CDR3 here is CASSVAGGDGYTF. The CDR3 nucleotides read TGTGCCAGCAGCGTAGCAGGAGGGGACGGCTACACCTTC. The chain has TRBV9 and TRBJ1-2, with D possibly matching TRBD1 (5 bases). The CDR3 length is 13 residues. V was clipped by 0 bases and J by 8 bases, with 11 bases between them. Germline CDR1 SGDLS, CDR2 YYNGEE.

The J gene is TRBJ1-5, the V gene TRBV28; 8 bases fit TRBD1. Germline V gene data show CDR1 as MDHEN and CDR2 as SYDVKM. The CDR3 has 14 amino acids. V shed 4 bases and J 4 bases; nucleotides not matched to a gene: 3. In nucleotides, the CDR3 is TGTGCCAGCAGTTCCCGGACAGGGAATCAGCCCCAGCATTTT. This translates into CASSSRTGNQPQHF.

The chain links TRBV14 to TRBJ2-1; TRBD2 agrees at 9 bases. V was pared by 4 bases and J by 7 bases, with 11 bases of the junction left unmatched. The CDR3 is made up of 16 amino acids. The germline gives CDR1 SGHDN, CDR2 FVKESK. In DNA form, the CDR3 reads TGTGCCAGCAGCCGAGCTCCACCGGGACTAGCAAATGAGCAGTTCTTC. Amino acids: CASSRAPPGLANEQFF.

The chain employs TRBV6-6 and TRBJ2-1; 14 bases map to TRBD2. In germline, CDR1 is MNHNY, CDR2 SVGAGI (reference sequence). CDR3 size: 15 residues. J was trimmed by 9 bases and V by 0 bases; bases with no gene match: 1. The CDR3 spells CASSYSGLAGVEQFF. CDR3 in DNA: TGTGCCAGCAGTTACTCGGGACTAGCGGGGGTTGAGCAGTTCTTC.

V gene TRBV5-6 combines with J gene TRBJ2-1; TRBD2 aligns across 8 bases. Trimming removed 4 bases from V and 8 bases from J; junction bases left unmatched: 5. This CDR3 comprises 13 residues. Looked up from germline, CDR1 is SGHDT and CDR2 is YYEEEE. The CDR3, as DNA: TGTGCCAGCAGCCCAAACGGGGGGGATGAGCAGTTCTTC. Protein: CASSPNGGDEQFF.

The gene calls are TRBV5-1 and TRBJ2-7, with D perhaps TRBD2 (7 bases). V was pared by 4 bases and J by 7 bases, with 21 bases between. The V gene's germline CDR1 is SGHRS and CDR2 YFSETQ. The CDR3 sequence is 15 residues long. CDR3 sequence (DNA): TGCGCCAGCAGCGGGTGGGGGGGGCCCCTGATGGAGCAGTACTTC. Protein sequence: CASSGWGGPLMEQYF.

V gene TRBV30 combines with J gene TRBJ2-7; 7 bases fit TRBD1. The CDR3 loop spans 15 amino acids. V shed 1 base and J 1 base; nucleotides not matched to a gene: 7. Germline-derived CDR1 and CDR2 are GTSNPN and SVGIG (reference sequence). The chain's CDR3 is CAWSDDGTASYEQYF. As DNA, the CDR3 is TGTGCCTGGAGTGACGACGGGACAGCTTCCTACGAGCAGTACTTC.

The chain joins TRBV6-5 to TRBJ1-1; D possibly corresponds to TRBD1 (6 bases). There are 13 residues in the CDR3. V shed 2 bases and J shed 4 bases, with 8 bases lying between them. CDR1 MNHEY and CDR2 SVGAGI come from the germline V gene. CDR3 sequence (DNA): TGTGCCAGCAGTTACACAGGGAGCACTGAAGCTTTCTTT. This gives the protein CASSYTGSTEAFF.

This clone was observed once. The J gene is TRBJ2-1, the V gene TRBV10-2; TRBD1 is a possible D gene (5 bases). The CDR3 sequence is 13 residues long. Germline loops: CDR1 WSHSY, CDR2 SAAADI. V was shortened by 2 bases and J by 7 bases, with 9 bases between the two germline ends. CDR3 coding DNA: TGCGCCAGCAGTGAGCCCCAGGGAAATGAGCAGTTCTTC. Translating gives CASSEPQGNEQFF.

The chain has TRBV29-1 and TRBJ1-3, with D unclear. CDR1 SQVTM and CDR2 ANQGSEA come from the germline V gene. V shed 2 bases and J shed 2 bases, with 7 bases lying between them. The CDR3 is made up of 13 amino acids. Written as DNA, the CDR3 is TGCAGCGTTGAAAACTTGGCTGGAAACACCATATATTTT. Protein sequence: CSVENLAGNTIYF.

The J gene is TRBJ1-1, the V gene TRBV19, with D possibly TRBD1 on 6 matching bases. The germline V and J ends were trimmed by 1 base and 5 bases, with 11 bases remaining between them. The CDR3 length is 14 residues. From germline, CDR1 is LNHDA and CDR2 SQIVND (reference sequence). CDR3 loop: CASSIGGGATEAFF. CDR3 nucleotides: TGTGCCAGTAGTATAGGGGGGGGCGCAACTGAAGCTTTCTTT.

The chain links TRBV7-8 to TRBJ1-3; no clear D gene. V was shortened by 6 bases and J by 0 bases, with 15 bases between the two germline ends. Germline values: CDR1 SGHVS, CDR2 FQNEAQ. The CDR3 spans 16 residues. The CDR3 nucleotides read TGTGCCAGCAGTTTCCAGACATTACTCTCTGGAAACACCATATATTTT. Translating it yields CASSFQTLLSGNTIYF.

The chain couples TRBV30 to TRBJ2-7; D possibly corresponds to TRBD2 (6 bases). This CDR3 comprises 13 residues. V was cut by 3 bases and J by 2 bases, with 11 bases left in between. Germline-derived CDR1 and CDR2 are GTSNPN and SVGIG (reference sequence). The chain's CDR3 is CAWRLGGAYEQYF. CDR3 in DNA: TGTGCCTGGAGATTGGGGGGTGCCTACGAGCAGTACTTC.

CDR3: CASTLAGLQPWFF. DNA for the CDR3: TGTGCCAGTACCCTAGCGGGTTTACAACCGTGGTTCTTC. The gene calls are TRBV19 and TRBJ2-1; 8 nucleotides agree with TRBD2. Germline V gene lookup returns CDR1 LNHDA and CDR2 SQIVND (reference sequence). There are 13 residues in the CDR3. V dropped 7 bases and J dropped 15; count of bases not matched to a gene: 14.

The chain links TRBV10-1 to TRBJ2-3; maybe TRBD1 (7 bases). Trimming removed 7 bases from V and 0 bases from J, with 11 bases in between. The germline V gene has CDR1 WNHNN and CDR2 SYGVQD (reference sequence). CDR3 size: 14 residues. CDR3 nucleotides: TGCGCCAGCAATGCAGGGGGGAGCACAGATACGCAGTATTTT. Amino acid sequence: CASNAGGSTDTQYF.

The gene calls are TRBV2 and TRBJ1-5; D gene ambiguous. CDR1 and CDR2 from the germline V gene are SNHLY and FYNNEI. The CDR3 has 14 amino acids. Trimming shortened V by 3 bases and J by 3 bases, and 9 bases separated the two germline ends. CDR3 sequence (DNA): TGTGCCAGCAGTGAGGAGAAGTCCAATCAGCCCCAGCATTTT. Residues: CASSEEKSNQPQHF.

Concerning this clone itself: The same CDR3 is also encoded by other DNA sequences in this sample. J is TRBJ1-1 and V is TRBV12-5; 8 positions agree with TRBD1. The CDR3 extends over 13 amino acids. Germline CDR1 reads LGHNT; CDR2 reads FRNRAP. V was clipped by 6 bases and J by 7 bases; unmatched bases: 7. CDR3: CASGRDRGDEAFF. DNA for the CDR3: TGTGCTAGTGGACGAGACAGGGGCGATGAAGCTTTCTTT.